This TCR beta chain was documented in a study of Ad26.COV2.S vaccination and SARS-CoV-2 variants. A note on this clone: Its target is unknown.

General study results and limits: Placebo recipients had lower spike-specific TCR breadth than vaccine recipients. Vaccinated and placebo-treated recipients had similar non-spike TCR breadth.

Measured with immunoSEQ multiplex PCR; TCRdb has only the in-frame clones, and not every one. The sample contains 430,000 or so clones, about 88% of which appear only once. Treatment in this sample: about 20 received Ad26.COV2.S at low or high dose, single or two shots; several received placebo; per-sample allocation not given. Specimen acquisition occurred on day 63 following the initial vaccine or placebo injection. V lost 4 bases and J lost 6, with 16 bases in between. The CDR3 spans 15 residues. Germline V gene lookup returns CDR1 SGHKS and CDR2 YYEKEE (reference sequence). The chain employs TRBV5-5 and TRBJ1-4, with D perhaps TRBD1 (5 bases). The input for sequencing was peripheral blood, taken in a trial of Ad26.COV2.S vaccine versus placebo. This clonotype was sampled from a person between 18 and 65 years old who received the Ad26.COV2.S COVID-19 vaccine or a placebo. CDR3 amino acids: CASSPIVGGYEKLFF. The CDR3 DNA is TGTGCCAGCAGCCCGATCGTGGGGGGTTATGAAAAACTGTTTTTT.